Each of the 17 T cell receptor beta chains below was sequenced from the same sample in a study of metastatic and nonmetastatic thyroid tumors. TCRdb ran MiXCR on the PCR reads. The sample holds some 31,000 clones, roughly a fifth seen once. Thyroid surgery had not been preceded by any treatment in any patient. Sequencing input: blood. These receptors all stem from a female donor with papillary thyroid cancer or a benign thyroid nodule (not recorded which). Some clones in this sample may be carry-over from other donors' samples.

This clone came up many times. CDR3 bases: TGTGCCAGCAGCCTACCTCAGGGCAGCCAGTTCACAGATACGCAGTATTTT. Translated, it gives CASSLPQGSQFTDTQYF. The genes are TRBV14 and TRBJ2-3; TRBD1 might be the D (5 bases). The V gene's germline CDR1 is SGHDN and CDR2 FVKESK. CDR3 length: 17 residues. Trimming took 4 bases from V and 2 from J, leaving 19 bases between them.

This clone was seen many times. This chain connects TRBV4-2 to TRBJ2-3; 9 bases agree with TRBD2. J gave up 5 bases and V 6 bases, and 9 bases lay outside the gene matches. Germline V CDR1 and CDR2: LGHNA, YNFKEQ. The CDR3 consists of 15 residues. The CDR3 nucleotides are TGTGCCAGCAGTCTCGCGGGGGGGCAGTTAGATACGCAGTATTTT. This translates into CASSLAGGQLDTQYF.

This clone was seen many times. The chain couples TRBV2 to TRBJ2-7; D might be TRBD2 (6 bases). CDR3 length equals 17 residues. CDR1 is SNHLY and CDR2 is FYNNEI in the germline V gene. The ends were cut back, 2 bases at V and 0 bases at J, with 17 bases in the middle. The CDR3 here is CASSERTGLPSSYEQYF. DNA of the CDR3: TGTGCCAGCAGTGAAAGAACCGGACTACCGAGCTCCTACGAGCAGTACTTC.

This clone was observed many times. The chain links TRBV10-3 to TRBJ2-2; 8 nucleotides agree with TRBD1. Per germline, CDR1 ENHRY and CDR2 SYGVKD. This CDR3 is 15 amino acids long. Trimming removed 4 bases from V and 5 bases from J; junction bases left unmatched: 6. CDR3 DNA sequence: TGTGCCATCAGTGTCCAGGGGGCGACGACCGGGGAGCTGTTTTTT. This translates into CAISVQGATTGELFF.

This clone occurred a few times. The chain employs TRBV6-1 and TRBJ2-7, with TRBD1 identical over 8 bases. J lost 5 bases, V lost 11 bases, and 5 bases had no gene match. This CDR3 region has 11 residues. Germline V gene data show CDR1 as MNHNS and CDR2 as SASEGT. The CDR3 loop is CAYGQGDEQYF. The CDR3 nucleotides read TGTGCCTACGGACAGGGCGACGAGCAGTACTTC.

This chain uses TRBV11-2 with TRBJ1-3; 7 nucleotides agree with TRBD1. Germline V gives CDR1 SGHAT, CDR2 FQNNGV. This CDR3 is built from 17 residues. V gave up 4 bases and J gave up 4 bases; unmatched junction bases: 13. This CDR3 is CASSYREPGGSGNTIYF. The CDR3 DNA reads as TGTGCCAGCAGCTACCGGGAGCCAGGGGGATCCGGAAACACCATATATTTT.

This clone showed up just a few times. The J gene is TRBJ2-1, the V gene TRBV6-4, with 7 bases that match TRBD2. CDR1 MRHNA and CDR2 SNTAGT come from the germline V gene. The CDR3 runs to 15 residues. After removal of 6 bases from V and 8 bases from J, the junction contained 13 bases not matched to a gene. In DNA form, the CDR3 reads TGTGCCAGCAGGTCTAGCGGCGGGGACGGGGATGAGCAGTTCTTC. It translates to CASRSSGGDGDEQFF.

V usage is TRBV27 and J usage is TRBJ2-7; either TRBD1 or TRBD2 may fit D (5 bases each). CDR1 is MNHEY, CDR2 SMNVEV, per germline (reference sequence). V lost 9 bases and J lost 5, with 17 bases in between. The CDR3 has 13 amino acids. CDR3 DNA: TGTGCCAGAAGATGGACCGGGACCGACGAGCAGTACTTC. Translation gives CARRWTGTDEQYF.

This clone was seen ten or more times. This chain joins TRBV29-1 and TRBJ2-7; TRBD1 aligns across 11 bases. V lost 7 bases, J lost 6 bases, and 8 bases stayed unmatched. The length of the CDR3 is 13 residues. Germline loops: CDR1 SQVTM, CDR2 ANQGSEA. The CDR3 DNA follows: TGCAGCGCCGGAACCGGGACAGGGGGCGAGCAGTACTTC. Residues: CSAGTGTGGEQYF.

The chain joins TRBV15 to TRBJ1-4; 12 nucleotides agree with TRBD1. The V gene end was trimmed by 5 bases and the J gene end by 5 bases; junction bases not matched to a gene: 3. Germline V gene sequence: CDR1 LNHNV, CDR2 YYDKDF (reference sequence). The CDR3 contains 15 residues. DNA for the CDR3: TGTGCCACCAGCTCCGGGACAGGGGGCAATGAAAAACTGTTTTTT. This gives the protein CATSSGTGGNEKLFF.

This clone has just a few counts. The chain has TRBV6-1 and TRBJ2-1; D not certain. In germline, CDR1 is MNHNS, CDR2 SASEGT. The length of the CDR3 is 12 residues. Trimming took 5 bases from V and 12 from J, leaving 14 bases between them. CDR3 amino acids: CASSSTSLGQFF. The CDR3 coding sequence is TGTGCCAGCAGTTCCACATCTTTAGGGCAGTTCTTC.

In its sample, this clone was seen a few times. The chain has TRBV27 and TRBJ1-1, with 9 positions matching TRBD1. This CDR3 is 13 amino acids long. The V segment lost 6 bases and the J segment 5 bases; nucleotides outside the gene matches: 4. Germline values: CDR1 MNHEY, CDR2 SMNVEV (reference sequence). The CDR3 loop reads CASSWGTGTEAFF. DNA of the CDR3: TGTGCCAGCAGCTGGGGGACAGGGACTGAAGCTTTCTTT.

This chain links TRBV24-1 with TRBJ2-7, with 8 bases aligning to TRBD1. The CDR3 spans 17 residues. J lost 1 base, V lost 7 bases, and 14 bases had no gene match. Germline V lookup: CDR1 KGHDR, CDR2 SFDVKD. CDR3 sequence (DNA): TGTGCCACCAGCCTGGGGGGCCCGACAGGGGCATCCTACGAGCAGTACTTC. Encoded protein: CATSLGGPTGASYEQYF.

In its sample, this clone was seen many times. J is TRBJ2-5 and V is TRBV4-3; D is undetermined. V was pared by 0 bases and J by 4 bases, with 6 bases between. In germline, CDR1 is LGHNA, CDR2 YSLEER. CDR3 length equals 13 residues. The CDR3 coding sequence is TGCGCCAGCAGCCAAGAAGGGCTAGAGACCCAGTACTTC. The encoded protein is CASSQEGLETQYF.

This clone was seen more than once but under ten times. Here the CDR3 DNA reads TGTGCCAGCAGTTATTCCCTGGACAGCAATCAGCCCCAGCATTTT. It translates to CASSYSLDSNQPQHF. This rearrangement joins TRBV6-5 to TRBJ1-5; no clear D gene. There are 15 residues in the CDR3. Deletions cut 3 bases from V and 1 base from J, with 10 bases between. Germline V lookup: CDR1 MNHEY, CDR2 SVGAGI.

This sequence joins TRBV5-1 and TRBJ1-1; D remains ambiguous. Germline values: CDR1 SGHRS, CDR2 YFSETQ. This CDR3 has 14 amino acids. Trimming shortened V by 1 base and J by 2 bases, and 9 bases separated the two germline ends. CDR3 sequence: CASSLLVENTEAFF. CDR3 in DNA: TGCGCCAGCAGCTTGCTGGTGGAAAACACTGAAGCTTTCTTT.

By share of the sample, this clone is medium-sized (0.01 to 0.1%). CDR3 sequence reads: CASSIRRLSNQPQHF. In nucleotides, the CDR3 is TGTGCCAGTAGTATAAGGAGACTGAGCAATCAGCCCCAGCATTTT. This chain uses TRBV19 with TRBJ1-5; D is ambiguous. V was pared by 2 bases and J by 1 base, with 9 bases between. CDR1 and CDR2 from the germline V gene are LNHDA and SQIVND (reference sequence). The CDR3 covers 15 residues. Combining the CDR3 with reference TRBV19 and TRBJ1-5 gives the whole variable domain DGGITQSPKYLFRKEGQNVTLSCEQNLNHDAMYWYRQDPGQGLRLIYYSQIVNDFQKGDIAEGYSVSREKKESFPLTVTSAQKNPTAFYLCASSIRRLSNQPQHFGDGTRLSIL.